Here is one T cell receptor beta chain with its context. The data belong to a study of blood T cell repertoires in COVID-19. Study at large: The origin of the acute and convalescent COVID-19 samples was the United States, Italy and Spain. T cells, B-cell-depleted T cells, or PBMCs provided the cDNA or gDNA that served as material.

There are 15 residues in the CDR3. Germline lookup yields CDR1 MNHEY and CDR2 SMNVEV (reference sequence). V shed 0 bases and J shed 3 bases, with 9 bases lying between them. In the original workflow: Reference gene primer amplification gave nucleated cell count estimates. The method was immunoSEQ multiplex PCR; TCRdb's version includes in-frame clones alone and lacks a portion of them. That table supplies the V and J calls and clone size; D and trimming were determined from the DNA. Of some 240,000 clones in the sample, roughly nine tenths were seen once. This chain links TRBV27 with TRBJ2-1, with D maybe TRBD1 (6 bases). The clonotype comes from a man between 60 and 70 years old who had recovered from COVID-19. The sample taken for sequencing was peripheral blood. CDR3: CASSLSRGSYNEQFF. The CDR3 nucleotides read TGTGCCAGCAGTTTATCGAGGGGGAGCTACAATGAGCAGTTCTTC.